The sequence of this T cell receptor beta chain was determined in a study of T-cell reconstitution after alpha-beta-depleted transplantation in children. Overall study results and limits: As was reported, about two months after transplant, alpha-beta T cells came from several hundred expanded graft clones. When one year had passed after transplant, most T-cell counts and diversity came from newly produced T cells. Recipient T cells and thymic progenitors that survived gave rise to the high TCRbeta diversity observed at day 60 in some patients.

Preparing the TCRbeta library involved the use of unique molecular identifiers. TCRdb recomputed calls from the PCR reads with MiXCR, one row per CDR3 protein. The data hold hundreds of thousands of distinct CDR3 sequences, with roughly 16% observed a single time. Details on this clonotype: Its cognate antigen is unknown.

The V gene lost 3 bases and the J gene lost 4 bases, with 15 bases spanning the gap. This CDR3 is 14 amino acids long. The germline V gene has CDR1 SQVTM and CDR2 ANQGSEA. The TCR was taken from a male patient aged 2-15 years who had a stem cell transplant for acute lymphoblastic leukemia, so the T cells may come from the graft donor. This chain connects TRBV29-1 to TRBJ2-5; D ambiguous. The sequences come from PBMCs, mostly from graft donor cells, collected 360 days after TCRalphabeta/CD19-depleted stem cell transplant. The DNA of the CDR3 is TGCAGCGTTGACCCCGACTCATGGGGAGAGACCCAGTACTTC. Translation gives CSVDPDSWGETQYF.